The present entry profiles one T cell receptor beta chain with its context. The CDR3 extends over 13 amino acids. The ends were cut back, 4 bases at V and 4 bases at J, with 13 bases in the middle. The V gene's germline CDR1 is GTSNPN and CDR2 SVGIG (reference sequence). The source of the sample is a study of T cell responses to AZD1222 COVID-19 vaccine. Method: immunoSEQ multiplex PCR; TCRdb's copy keeps in-frame clones and lacks some. The profile shows 180,000 or so clones, 94% of them singletons. The receptor was derived from an adult in good health. The sample here was peripheral blood, taken on day 0 of AZD1222 vaccination. V usage is TRBV30 and J usage is TRBJ1-2; the D gene is possibly TRBD1 (5 bases). The CDR3 region has the DNA TGTGCCTGGATTGGGGCGGGGGGCTATGGCTACACCTTC. Amino acid sequence: CAWIGAGGYGYTF.